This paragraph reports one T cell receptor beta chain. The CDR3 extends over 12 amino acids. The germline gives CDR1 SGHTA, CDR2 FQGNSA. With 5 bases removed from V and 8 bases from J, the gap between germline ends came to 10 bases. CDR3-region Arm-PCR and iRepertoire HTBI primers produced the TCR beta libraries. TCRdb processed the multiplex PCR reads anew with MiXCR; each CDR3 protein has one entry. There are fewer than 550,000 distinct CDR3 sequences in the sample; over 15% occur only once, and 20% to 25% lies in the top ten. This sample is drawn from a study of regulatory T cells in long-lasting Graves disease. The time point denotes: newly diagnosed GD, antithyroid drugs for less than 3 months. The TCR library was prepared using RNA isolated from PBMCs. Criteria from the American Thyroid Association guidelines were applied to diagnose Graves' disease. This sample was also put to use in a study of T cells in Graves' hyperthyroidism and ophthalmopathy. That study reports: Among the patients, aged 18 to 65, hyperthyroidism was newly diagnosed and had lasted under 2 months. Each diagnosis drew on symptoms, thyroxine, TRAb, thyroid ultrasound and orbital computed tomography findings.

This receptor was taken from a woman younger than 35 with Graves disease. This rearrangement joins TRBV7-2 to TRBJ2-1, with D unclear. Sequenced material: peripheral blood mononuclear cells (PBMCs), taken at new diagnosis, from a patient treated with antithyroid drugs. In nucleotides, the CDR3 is TGTGCCAGCAGCCGCCCCCAAGATGAGCAGTTCTTC. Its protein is CASSRPQDEQFF.